The 29 T cell receptor beta chains below all came from one sample that was sequenced in a study of cytomegalovirus exposure and HLA in healthy donors. Both 60 Vbeta primers and 13 Jbeta primers went into the PCR. TCRdb keeps only in-frame clones here, not all; method: immunoSEQ multiplex PCR. There are some 140,000 clones in the sample; 70% to 90% occur only once, and more than 1.5% lies in the top ten. Source material: PBMCs. These receptors came from a man aged 40-49 years in good health and CMV-seronegative.

CDR3 region: CASTPRDRSVTEQYF. DNA for the CDR3: TGTGCCAGCACTCCCCGGGACAGGAGCGTAACCGAGCAGTACTTC. The chain couples TRBV27 to TRBJ2-7; 8 bases align to TRBD1. Germline CDR1 MNHEY, CDR2 SMNVEV (reference sequence). After removal of 7 bases from V and 6 bases from J, the junction contained 14 bases not matched to a gene. There are 15 residues in the CDR3.

The chain couples TRBV28 to TRBJ1-5; D is uncertain. Between the trimmed V and J ends, which lost 5 bases and 6 bases, there was a span of 5 bases. The CDR3 totals 11 residues. Germline CDR1 reads MDHEN; CDR2 reads SYDVKM. CDR3 coding DNA: TGTGCCAGCAGTCGAGGTCAGCCCCAGCATTTT. It codes for CASSRGQPQHF.

The chain carries TRBV5-1 and TRBJ1-1; unclear D gene. V lost 0 bases and J lost 6, with 12 bases in between. Germline loops: CDR1 SGHRS, CDR2 YFSETQ. This CDR3 contains 14 residues. In DNA, the CDR3 is TGCGCCAGCAGCTTGGTGGGCCTCGCTGCTGAAGCTTTCTTT. It specifies CASSLVGLAAEAFF.

The CDR3 protein is CASSLVTSGRSYNEQFF. The CDR3, as DNA: TGTGCCAGCAGCTTGGTGACTAGCGGACGCTCCTACAATGAGCAGTTCTTC. The chain carries TRBV7-9 and TRBJ2-1, with 9 positions matching TRBD2. CDR1 is SEHNR, CDR2 FQNEAQ, per germline (reference sequence). There are 17 residues in the CDR3. V shed 3 bases and J 0 bases; nucleotides not matched to a gene: 6.

The chain couples TRBV9 to TRBJ2-2, with TRBD1 matching 9 bases. Germline CDR1 and CDR2: SGDLS and YYNGEE. CDR3 length equals 15 residues. V was clipped by 2 bases and J by 7 bases; unmatched bases: 6. The CDR3 sequence: CASSVAGTGNGELFF. CDR3 in DNA: TGTGCCAGCAGCGTGGCCGGGACAGGGAACGGGGAGCTGTTTTTT.

V is TRBV7-9 and J is TRBJ2-5, with D unclear. CDR1 SEHNR and CDR2 FQNEAQ come from the germline V gene (reference sequence). Trimming left V 2 bases short and J 5 bases short, with 15 bases between. This CDR3 region has 15 residues. CDR3 in amino acids: CASSLIDMVLETQYF. The CDR3 DNA reads as TGTGCCAGCAGCTTAATTGACATGGTTCTGGAGACCCAGTACTTC.

V is TRBV7-9 and J is TRBJ2-1; 9 bases match TRBD1. Germline trimming cut 5 bases from V and 6 bases from J; bases unmatched to any gene: 14. The length of the CDR3 is 17 residues. The germline V gene encodes CDR1 SEHNR and CDR2 FQNEAQ (reference sequence). CDR3: CASSPPDRGLKINEQFF. The CDR3 coding sequence is TGTGCCAGCAGCCCCCCGGACAGGGGCCTCAAGATCAATGAGCAGTTCTTC.

This clone was counted between two and nine times. The chain employs TRBV7-8 and TRBJ2-3; 7 bases are shared with TRBD2. Trimming removed 5 bases from V and 0 bases from J; junction bases left unmatched: 5. The germline gives CDR1 SGHVS, CDR2 FQNEAQ. This CDR3 region has 15 residues. The CDR3 spells CASSHRGGSTDTQYF. The CDR3 DNA follows: TGTGCCAGCAGCCACCGCGGGGGAAGCACAGATACGCAGTATTTT.

The J gene is TRBJ2-7, the V gene TRBV5-1; 8 nucleotides align to TRBD2. V shed 0 bases and J 5 bases; nucleotides not matched to a gene: 13. Germline V CDR1 and CDR2: SGHRS, YFSETQ. The CDR3 is made up of 17 amino acids. Written as DNA, the CDR3 is TGCGCCAGCAGCTTGGGATCTATGGCGGGGGGAGTCGACGAGCAGTACTTC. Translated: CASSLGSMAGGVDEQYF.

This clone appeared a single time. V and J are TRBV5-6 and TRBJ2-7, with a tentative D call TRBD1 (6 bases). V was clipped by 0 bases and J by 1 base, with 8 bases between them. Germline CDR1 SGHDT, CDR2 YYEEEE. The CDR3 consists of 14 residues. CDR3 residues: CASSLVGQSYEQYF. CDR3 in DNA: TGTGCCAGCAGCTTGGTAGGACAGTCCTACGAGCAGTACTTC.

This chain links TRBV5-1 with TRBJ1-1; TRBD1 matches at 9 bases. V lost 2 bases to trimming and J lost 8 bases; unmatched junction nucleotides: 7. The CDR3 is made up of 14 amino acids. Germline lookup yields CDR1 SGHRS and CDR2 YFSETQ. The CDR3 loop is CASSFGQGWGEAFF. For the CDR3, the DNA is TGCGCCAGCAGCTTTGGACAGGGGTGGGGAGAAGCTTTCTTT.

This chain links TRBV28 with TRBJ1-5; no clear D gene. This CDR3 contains 15 residues. V was trimmed by 8 bases and J by 0 bases, leaving 14 bases between them. CDR1 is MDHEN and CDR2 is SYDVKM in the germline V gene. CDR3 bases: TGTGCCAGCGGGAGGGAGGGCTATAGCAATCAGCCCCAGCATTTT. Translating gives CASGREGYSNQPQHF.

This rearrangement joins TRBV30 to TRBJ2-1; 8 bases are a match to TRBD1. The junction had 5 bases not matched to a gene; V was cut back by 1 base and J by 0 bases. Germline loops: CDR1 GTSNPN, CDR2 SVGIG (reference sequence). This CDR3 is 16 amino acids long. The CDR3 loop is CAWSARDRSSYNEQFF. CDR3 in DNA: TGTGCCTGGAGTGCAAGGGACAGGAGCTCCTACAATGAGCAGTTCTTC.

V usage is TRBV5-8 and J usage is TRBJ1-1; TRBD1 matches at 7 bases. CDR3 length: 14 residues. The V segment lost 6 bases and the J segment 1 base; nucleotides outside the gene matches: 6. The V gene's germline CDR1 is SGHTS and CDR2 YDEGEE. The DNA of the CDR3 is TGTGCCAGCAATCTCCGGGACAGGAACACTGAAGCTTTCTTT. Protein sequence: CASNLRDRNTEAFF.

This chain joins TRBV11-1 and TRBJ1-6, with 8 positions matching TRBD1. Per the germline V gene, CDR1 is SGHAT and CDR2 is FQDESV (reference sequence). The CDR3 loop spans 15 amino acids. The trim removed 4 bases at V and 6 bases at J, leaving 5 bases unmatched. The CDR3: CASSSEGQANSPLHF. CDR3 sequence (DNA): TGTGCCAGCAGCTCCGAGGGACAGGCTAATTCACCCCTCCACTTT.

The gene calls are TRBV30 and TRBJ2-7, with D unresolved. The CDR3 has 14 amino acids. Germline V CDR1 and CDR2: GTSNPN, SVGIG (reference sequence). V shed 0 bases and J shed 5 bases, with 14 bases lying between them. CDR3 bases: TGTGCCTGGAGTGTAACGGCCCTAGATGACGAGCAGTACTTC. It codes for CAWSVTALDDEQYF.

The gene calls are TRBV30 and TRBJ2-3, with D possibly being TRBD1 (7 bases). The V gene's germline CDR1 is GTSNPN and CDR2 SVGIG (reference sequence). The CDR3 covers 13 residues. The ends were cut back, 4 bases at V and 7 bases at J, with 15 bases in the middle. The CDR3 protein is CAWNRQGGNTQYF. CDR3 in DNA: TGTGCCTGGAACCGACAGGGCGGGAATACGCAGTATTTT.

This clone came up once. CDR3 coding DNA: TGTGCCAGTAGTATCGGGACTCCACGAAGGGATACGCAGTATTTT. Its translation is CASSIGTPRRDTQYF. The chain combines TRBV19 with TRBJ2-3; possible D gene TRBD2, 6 bases. Germline V gene lookup returns CDR1 LNHDA and CDR2 SQIVND (reference sequence). V shed 3 bases and J shed 6 bases, with 16 bases lying between them. The CDR3 spans 15 residues.

In this sample, this clone turned up once. The chain links TRBV4-1 to TRBJ2-7; 9 nucleotides agree with TRBD2. The CDR3 is 15 amino acids. V lost 1 base to trimming and J lost 3 bases; unmatched junction nucleotides: 4. Germline-derived CDR1 and CDR2 are MGHRA and YSYEKL. CDR3 bases: TGCGCCAGCAGCCAAGTGGCTAGCGGGGTCTACGAGCAGTACTTC. Encoded protein: CASSQVASGVYEQYF.

The CDR3 coding sequence is TGTGCCTGGACAGGGGGCTGGGGCACTGAAGCTTTCTTT. Its protein is CAWTGGWGTEAFF. This chain uses TRBV30 with TRBJ1-1; the match to TRBD1 covers 8 bases. Trimming took 4 bases from V and 4 from J; bases not matched to a gene: 5. This CDR3 has 13 residues. The germline CDR1 and CDR2 sequences are GTSNPN and SVGIG (reference sequence).

This chain links TRBV19 with TRBJ1-3; weak D call: TRBD1 (5 bases). Germline V gene data show CDR1 as LNHDA and CDR2 as SQIVND (reference sequence). Trimming stripped 4 bases from V and 1 base from J, with 14 bases between. This CDR3 has 16 amino acids. In DNA form, the CDR3 reads TGTGCCAGTAGTACGCCCAAGGCAGGGTCTGGAAACACCATATATTTT. As protein: CASSTPKAGSGNTIYF. The full variable domain, in which reference TRBV19 and TRBJ1-3 provide the parts outside the CDR3, is DGGITQSPKYLFRKEGQNVTLSCEQNLNHDAMYWYRQDPGQGLRLIYYSQIVNDFQKGDIAEGYSVSREKKESFPLTVTSAQKNPTAFYLCASSTPKAGSGNTIYFGEGSWLTVV.

The chain joins TRBV7-2 to TRBJ2-5; no firm D call. V lost 5 bases, J lost 1 base, and 8 bases lay in between. This CDR3 contains 13 residues. Germline V gives CDR1 SGHTA, CDR2 FQGNSA. CDR3 amino acids: CASSPSIQETQYF. DNA of the CDR3: TGTGCCAGCAGCCCTAGTATCCAAGAGACCCAGTACTTC.

V gene TRBV7-3 combines with J gene TRBJ2-5; possibly TRBD1 for D (5 bases). The germline V gene has CDR1 SGHTA and CDR2 FQGTGA. Trimming removed 3 bases at V and 4 bases at J, with 12 bases between. This CDR3 comprises 14 residues. The CDR3 DNA sequence: TGTGCCAGCAGCTTCTGGGGCCCGGGAGAGACCCAGTACTTC. Its protein product is CASSFWGPGETQYF.

The chain combines TRBV7-8 with TRBJ1-2, with 10 positions matching TRBD1. The germline gives CDR1 SGHVS, CDR2 FQNEAQ. Trimming removed 5 bases from V and 3 bases from J; junction bases left unmatched: 6. The CDR3 runs 15 residues. CDR3 sequence (DNA): TGTGCCAGCAGCCTCCTGGACAGGGGGGACTATGGCTACACCTTC. Amino acids: CASSLLDRGDYGYTF.

The chain has TRBV7-2 and TRBJ1-5; D possibly corresponds to TRBD1 (5 bases). Per germline, CDR1 SGHTA and CDR2 FQGNSA. This CDR3 has 16 amino acids. V gave up 1 base and J gave up 2 bases, with 12 bases separating them. CDR3 residues: CASSLGRVRGNQPQHF. DNA of the CDR3: TGTGCCAGCAGCTTAGGCAGGGTTCGGGGCAATCAGCCCCAGCATTTT.

V is TRBV6-5 and J is TRBJ2-7; 9 bases line up with TRBD2. The trim removed 5 bases at V and 2 bases at J, leaving 7 bases unmatched. The CDR3 length is 15 residues. Germline V CDR1 and CDR2: MNHEY, SVGAGI. CDR3 sequence (DNA): TGTGCCAGCAGTATGACTAGCGGCCCCACCTACGAGCAGTACTTC. Translating it yields CASSMTSGPTYEQYF.

The chain combines TRBV5-1 with TRBJ2-1; no clear D gene. This CDR3 is built from 16 residues. V was trimmed by 0 bases and J by 5 bases, leaving 15 bases between them. CDR1 is SGHRS, CDR2 YFSETQ, per germline. The CDR3 DNA is TGCGCCAGCAGCTTGGACGTGCGCGGAGCGAACAATGAGCAGTTCTTC. The encoded protein is CASSLDVRGANNEQFF.

The chain links TRBV7-2 to TRBJ2-7; 8 nucleotides line up with TRBD2. V dropped 5 bases and J dropped 5; count of bases not matched to a gene: 11. The CDR3 runs to 15 residues. Germline V gene data show CDR1 as SGHTA and CDR2 as FQGNSA. CDR3 DNA: TGTGCCAGCAGCATGGGACCAGCGGGGGTGGACGAGCAGTACTTC. This encodes CASSMGPAGVDEQYF.

The genes are TRBV5-6 and TRBJ2-1, with D possibly TRBD1 on 5 matching bases. The germline CDR1 and CDR2 sequences are SGHDT and YYEEEE. This CDR3 region has 16 residues. V shed 0 bases and J shed 5 bases, with 15 bases lying between them. Written as DNA, the CDR3 is TGTGCCAGCAGCTTGGAATTAGGGGCCCTGGACAATGAGCAGTTCTTC. It codes for CASSLELGALDNEQFF.